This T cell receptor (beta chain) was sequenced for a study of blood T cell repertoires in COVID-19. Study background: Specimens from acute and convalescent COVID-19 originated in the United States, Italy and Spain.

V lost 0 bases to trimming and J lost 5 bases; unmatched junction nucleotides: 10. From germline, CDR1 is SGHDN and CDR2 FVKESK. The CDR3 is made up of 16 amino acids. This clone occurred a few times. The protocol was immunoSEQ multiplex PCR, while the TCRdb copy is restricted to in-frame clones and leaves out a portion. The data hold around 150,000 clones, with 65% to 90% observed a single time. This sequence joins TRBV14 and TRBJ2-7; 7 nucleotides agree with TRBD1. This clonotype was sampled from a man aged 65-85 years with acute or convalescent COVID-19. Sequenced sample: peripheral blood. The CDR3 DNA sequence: TGTGCCAGCAGCCAAGATCGGAGACAGGGTACCCACGAGCAGTACTTC. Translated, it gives CASSQDRRQGTHEQYF.